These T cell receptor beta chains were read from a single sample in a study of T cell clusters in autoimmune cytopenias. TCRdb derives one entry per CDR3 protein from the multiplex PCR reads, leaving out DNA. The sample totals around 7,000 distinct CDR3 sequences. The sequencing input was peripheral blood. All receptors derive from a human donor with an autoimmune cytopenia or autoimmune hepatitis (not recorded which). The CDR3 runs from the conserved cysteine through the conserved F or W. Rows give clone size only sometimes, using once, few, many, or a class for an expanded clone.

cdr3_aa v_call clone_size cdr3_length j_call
CASSQGLTGRGYTF TRBV27 medium-sized 14 TRBJ1-2
CASSRLGTNYGYTF TRBV11-2 . 14 TRBJ1-2
CASSVMTGGADTQYF TRBV9 . 15 TRBJ2-3
CASGLGDGQPQHF TRBV12-5 . 13 TRBJ1-5
CASSPRRSSNYGYTF TRBV18 . 15 TRBJ1-2
CASRELAGTSAEFF TRBV6-1 medium-sized 14 TRBJ2-1
CASKLPGTGEGYTF TRBV12-3/TRBV12-4 . 14 TRBJ1-2
CSAPILGDTEAFF TRBV20-1 . 13 TRBJ1-1
CASSRTEVAFF TRBV6-1 . 11 TRBJ1-1
CASSVVGTGAIGEQFF TRBV9 . 16 TRBJ2-1
CASSPGYQETQYF TRBV18 . 13 TRBJ2-5
CASSEQGGGNEKLFF TRBV6-1 . 15 TRBJ1-4
CASSISQLGFFSGANVLTF TRBV19 . 19 TRBJ2-6
CASVREGWNEQFF TRBV6-1 . 13 TRBJ2-1
CASTTSTDTQYF TRBV6-6 . 12 TRBJ2-3
CSARDPDGYGYTF TRBV20-1 medium-sized 13 TRBJ1-2
CAWRGGEGNQPQHF TRBV30 medium-sized 14 TRBJ1-5
CASSYSTGLAGDNEQFF TRBV6-2/TRBV6-3 . 17 TRBJ2-1
CASSYGGRTSGANVLTF TRBV6-8 medium-sized 17 TRBJ2-6
CASSYGQGVSYEQYF TRBV6-1 . 15 TRBJ2-7
CASSPGQNYGYTF TRBV6-4 medium-sized 13 TRBJ1-2
CSADLTSGSSERFF TRBV20-1 . 14 TRBJ2-1
CSARGVTLGRGYGYTF TRBV20-1 . 16 TRBJ1-2
CSALNRDSAYGYTF TRBV20-1 medium-sized 14 TRBJ1-2
CASSFSRGSLGNSPLHF TRBV27 . 17 TRBJ1-6
CASSFRMGEGYTF TRBV12-3/TRBV12-4 . 13 TRBJ1-2
CASSKGDPSYNEQFF TRBV6-5 medium-sized 15 TRBJ2-1
CASSLPSLGPINGYTF TRBV5-4 . 16 TRBJ1-2
CASSKDRGSYNEQFF TRBV7-2 medium-sized 15 TRBJ2-1
CSARLSVNYNEQFF TRBV20-1 . 14 TRBJ2-1
CASSPTPGTGNHEQYF TRBV6-5 . 16 TRBJ2-7
CASSLALWGRMTEAFF TRBV12-3/TRBV12-4 . 16 TRBJ1-1
CSARDRASGTGSNQPQHF TRBV20-1 medium-sized 18 TRBJ1-5
CASSRTWDTYEQYF TRBV18 . 14 TRBJ2-7
CASSYGRTSGSDTQYF TRBV6-5 . 16 TRBJ2-3
CATSRDYEWKQPQHF TRBV15 medium-sized 15 TRBJ1-5
CASSLVGTGGRNTEAFF TRBV5-1 . 17 TRBJ1-1
CASSVQGIGTGELFF TRBV5-1 . 15 TRBJ2-2
CASSFFPGEAFF TRBV6-5 medium-sized 12 TRBJ1-1
CASSQDRGTGDLGETQYF TRBV4-1 . 18 TRBJ2-5
CASSEGTSLGAFF TRBV6-1 . 13 TRBJ1-1
CASSPYTDTQYF TRBV12-3/TRBV12-4 medium-sized 12 TRBJ2-3
CASSFGQGKNTEAFF TRBV12-3/TRBV12-4 . 15 TRBJ1-1